These 20 T cell receptor beta chains came from one sample sequenced in a study of CD8 T cells in Susac syndrome. Reverse transcription of roughly 0.5 to 1 ug RNA used random hexamers. TCRdb ran MiXCR on the immunoSEQ multiplex PCR reads and lists one entry per CDR3 protein. The sample includes some 170,000 distinct CDR3 sequences, roughly 94% of them seen just once. Specimen: CD4+ T cells from PBMCs. These receptors were taken from a human donor with multiple sclerosis.

Only one count was recorded for this clonotype. The J gene is TRBJ2-1, the V gene TRBV9; 13 bases align to TRBD2. This CDR3 comprises 15 residues. Trimming removed 3 bases from V and 8 bases from J; junction bases left unmatched: 5. Germline V gene sequence: CDR1 SGDLS, CDR2 YYNGEE. The CDR3 DNA reads TGTGCCAGCAGCGGGACTAGCGGGAGTAGGGATGAGCAGTTCTTC. It yields the protein CASSGTSGSRDEQFF.

V and J are TRBV30 and TRBJ1-1; no firm D call. CDR1 is GTSNPN and CDR2 is SVGIG in the germline V gene (reference sequence). CDR3 length equals 13 residues. V gave up 0 bases and J gave up 1 base, with 6 bases separating them. The CDR3 DNA sequence: TGTGCCTGGAGTGTACAGCCGAACACTGAAGCTTTCTTT. Translating gives CAWSVQPNTEAFF.

The chain carries TRBV30 and TRBJ2-1; unclear D gene. Germline V gene lookup returns CDR1 GTSNPN and CDR2 SVGIG (reference sequence). Trimming cost V 5 bases and J 0 bases, with 8 bases left between them. This CDR3 has 13 amino acids. CDR3 sequence (DNA): TGTGCCTGGTTATGGAGCTCCTACAATGAGCAGTTCTTC. It specifies CAWLWSSYNEQFF.

V is TRBV29-1 and J is TRBJ2-5; 11 bases are a match to TRBD1. Looked up from germline, CDR1 is SQVTM and CDR2 is ANQGSEA. The CDR3 spans 13 residues. V gave up 7 bases and J gave up 4 bases; unmatched junction bases: 5. CDR3 protein: CSAEGQGGETQYF. The CDR3 nucleotides are TGCAGCGCTGAGGGACAGGGGGGAGAGACCCAGTACTTC.

This sequence joins TRBV29-1 and TRBJ2-1; the D gene is possibly TRBD1 (5 bases). Germline loops: CDR1 SQVTM, CDR2 ANQGSEA. V gave up 7 bases and J gave up 10 bases, with 17 bases separating them. The CDR3 covers 12 residues. CDR3 amino acids: CSADSYLGEQFF. CDR3 coding DNA: TGCAGCGCCGACAGCTACCTAGGGGAGCAGTTCTTC.

The CDR3 nucleotides are TGTGCCTGGAGTCCGTCGAGCAATCAGCCCCAGCATTTT. Protein sequence: CAWSPSSNQPQHF. The chain is built from TRBV30 and TRBJ1-5; D not resolved. From germline, CDR1 is GTSNPN and CDR2 SVGIG (reference sequence). This CDR3 is 13 amino acids long. Trimming left V 2 bases short and J 1 base short, with 6 bases between.

In this sample, this clonotype turned up once. CDR3 DNA: TGTGCCAGCTCACCACTGGGGCAAGAGACCCAGTACTTC. This gives the protein CASSPLGQETQYF. The genes are TRBV18 and TRBJ2-5; D ambiguous. The V and J ends lost 1 base and 2 bases respectively, with 5 bases between them. This CDR3 is 13 amino acids long. Germline CDR1 and CDR2: KGHSH and LQKENI.

The rearrangement joins TRBV20-1 to TRBJ2-3; D is unresolved. The germline V gene has CDR1 DFQATT and CDR2 SNEGSKA (reference sequence). This CDR3 has 13 residues. Trimming left V 3 bases short and J 4 bases short, with 11 bases between. DNA for the CDR3: TGCAGTGCTAGGACCGAGTTCGCAGATACGCAGTATTTT. Its translation: CSARTEFADTQYF.

Of note for this clonotype: One junction end does not reproduce the germline sequence, and a read error may be involved. The chain recombines TRBV9 with TRBJ1-1; D gene ambiguous. The germline gives CDR1 SGDLS, CDR2 YYNGEE. This CDR3 comprises 16 residues. CDR3 bases: TGTGCCAGCAGCGTAGCTACGGGTGGTACAAACATTGAAGCTTTCTTT. Translated: CASSVATGGTNIEAFF.

The chain joins TRBV10-3 to TRBJ1-2; 7 bases agree with TRBD1. J lost 2 bases, V lost 8 bases, and 8 bases had no gene match. The CDR3 covers 14 residues. The V gene's germline CDR1 is ENHRY and CDR2 SYGVKD. The CDR3 region has the DNA TGTGCCATCGGAAGCACACAGGGGAACTATGGCTACACCTTC. Protein: CAIGSTQGNYGYTF.

This chain uses TRBV29-1 with TRBJ2-6; D is unclear. The CDR3 is made up of 13 amino acids. Trimming stripped 4 bases from V and 4 bases from J, with 8 bases between. Germline V CDR1 and CDR2: SQVTM, ANQGSEA. CDR3 in DNA: TGCAGCGTTGGGGCTCCAGGGGCCAACGTCCTGACTTTC. This sequence encodes CSVGAPGANVLTF.

V gene TRBV5-6 combines with J gene TRBJ2-5; TRBD2 agrees at 8 bases. The V and J ends lost 1 base and 2 bases, in that order; junction bases with no gene match: 4. CDR1 and CDR2 from the germline V gene are SGHDT and YYEEEE. This CDR3 contains 15 residues. The chain's CDR3 is CASSLLGLGQETQYF. Here the CDR3 DNA reads TGTGCCAGCAGCTTGCTGGGACTAGGGCAAGAGACCCAGTACTTC.

This clonotype was recorded only once. The rearrangement links TRBV18 to TRBJ2-3; 8 nucleotides match TRBD2. The germline CDR1 and CDR2 sequences are KGHSH and LQKENI. V was clipped by 1 base and J by 1 base; unmatched bases: 4. The CDR3 has 16 amino acids. CDR3 nucleotides: TGTGCCAGCTCACCACAGGCGGGAGGCGGCACAGATACGCAGTATTTT. Its translation is CASSPQAGGGTDTQYF.

This clonotype appeared a few times. The chain couples TRBV12-3 or TRBV12-4 to TRBJ1-2; D is ambiguous. With 3 bases removed from V and 4 bases from J, the gap between germline ends came to 6 bases. The CDR3 sequence is 12 residues long. The CDR3: CASSLTGYGYTF. The DNA of the CDR3 is TGTGCCAGCAGTTTGACGGGCTATGGCTACACCTTC.

This sequence joins TRBV6-6 and TRBJ2-1; D unclear. The CDR3 is made up of 16 amino acids. Germline V CDR1 and CDR2: MNHNY, SVGAGI (reference sequence). Trimming cost V 0 bases and J 5 bases, with 14 bases left between them. Written as DNA, the CDR3 is TGTGCCAGCAGTTACTCGAAAAGGACCCAGAACAATGAGCAGTTCTTC. Translated, it gives CASSYSKRTQNNEQFF.

This chain links TRBV7-2 with TRBJ2-1; perhaps TRBD1 as D (6 bases). Trimming shortened V by 0 bases and J by 12 bases, and 9 bases separated the two germline ends. The germline gives CDR1 SGHTA, CDR2 FQGNSA. The CDR3 loop spans 12 amino acids. This CDR3 reads CASSLADRTQFF. The CDR3 DNA reads TGTGCCAGCAGCTTAGCAGACAGGACGCAGTTCTTC. Based on the CDR3 plus reference TRBV7-2 and TRBJ2-1, the full variable domain is GAGVSQSPSNKVTEKGKDVELRCDPISGHTALYWYRQSLGQGLEFLIYFQGNSAPDKSGLPSDRFSAERTGGSVSTLTIQRTQQEDSAVYLCASSLADRTQFFGPGTRLTVL.

This sequence joins TRBV4-1 and TRBJ2-5; 7 bases align to TRBD1. The CDR3 has 14 residues. From germline, CDR1 is MGHRA and CDR2 YSYEKL. J was trimmed by 5 bases and V by 0 bases; bases with no gene match: 3. The CDR3 is CASSQDDREETQYF. The CDR3 DNA is TGCGCCAGCAGCCAAGATGACAGGGAGGAGACCCAGTACTTC.

The chain has TRBV4-2 and TRBJ2-7; 7 bases line up with TRBD2. The CDR3 extends over 13 amino acids. Losses at the gene ends were 4 bases for V and 0 bases for J; bases not matched to a gene: 0. From germline, CDR1 is LGHNA and CDR2 YNFKEQ. Here the CDR3 reads CASSPGGSYEQYF. CDR3 coding DNA: TGTGCCAGCAGCCCGGGGGGCTCCTACGAGCAGTACTTC.

A single count supports this clonotype. V usage is TRBV7-9 and J usage is TRBJ1-3; 7 bases map to TRBD1. The V segment lost 5 bases and the J segment 0 bases; nucleotides outside the gene matches: 7. The CDR3 is made up of 16 amino acids. Germline CDR1 and CDR2: SEHNR and FQNEAQ (reference sequence). In DNA form, the CDR3 reads TGTGCCAGCAGCCCCTGGGACAGAGACTCTGGAAACACCATATATTTT. Its protein product is CASSPWDRDSGNTIYF.

In this sample, this clonotype turned up once. V usage is TRBV7-2 and J usage is TRBJ1-1; D is uncertain. Trimming cost V 2 bases and J 0 bases, with 10 bases left between them. In germline, CDR1 is SGHTA, CDR2 FQGNSA. The CDR3 has 15 residues. CDR3 DNA: TGTGCCAGCAGCTTATTCTCCGGCCTGAACACTGAAGCTTTCTTT. This translates into CASSLFSGLNTEAFF.